The text below deals with one T cell receptor beta chain. Its antigen is currently unknown. This sample is part of a study of shared clonotypes between healthy human individuals. The overall study: CD4 naive and memory got three plates each, CD8 naive two, CD8 memory one.

Study-wide results and caveats: Clonotypes not shared had lower generation probabilities than those common to all four donors.

TCRdb's table, derived via immunoSEQ multiplex PCR, lists solely in-frame clones and lacks some. The sample lists some 1 million clones, approximately 70% occurring once. The sample taken for sequencing was memory CD4+ T cells sorted from blood. Subset specified: CD45RA-negative fraction. The sequence was collected from a man younger than 35 in good health.

The CDR3 bases are TGTGCCAGCAGCTTACCAAACACTTCCGGGACAGATTCCTACGAGCAGTACTTC. Translation gives CASSLPNTSGTDSYEQYF. This chain links TRBV11-3 with TRBJ2-7; 7 nucleotides line up with TRBD1. Germline assignment: CDR1 SGHNT and CDR2 YENEEA. CDR3 length: 18 amino acids. V was pared by 2 bases and J by 1 base, with 14 bases of the junction left unmatched.